The 21 T cell receptor beta chains listed next were all sequenced from one sample in a study of cytomegalovirus exposure and HLA in healthy donors. This PCR relied on a set of 60 Vbeta primers and 13 Jbeta primers. TCRdb keeps only in-frame clones here, not all; method: immunoSEQ multiplex PCR. The repertoire holds about 140,000 clones, 65% to 80% seen once, with around 1.9% in the top ten. The sequenced material came from PBMCs. These receptors were taken from a woman in her 40s in good health and CMV-seronegative.

This chain uses TRBV5-1 with TRBJ2-1; 11 bases match TRBD2. The CDR3 contains 20 residues. V lost 0 bases and J lost 2; bases outside the gene matches: 13. Germline V gene data show CDR1 as SGHRS and CDR2 as YFSETQ. The CDR3 sequence: CASSLAGLAGGGRAYNEQFF. The DNA for the CDR3 is TGCGCCAGCAGCTTGGCCGGGCTAGCGGGAGGAGGAAGGGCCTACAATGAGCAGTTCTTC.

The chain carries TRBV2 and TRBJ2-1, with TRBD1 identical over 9 bases. After removal of 2 bases from V and 8 bases from J, the junction contained 7 bases not matched to a gene. CDR3 length: 15 amino acids. CDR1 SNHLY and CDR2 FYNNEI come from the germline V gene. As DNA, the CDR3 is TGTGCCAGCAGTGAAATGGGACAGGGTGAAGATGAGCAGTTCTTC. It codes for CASSEMGQGEDEQFF. The full variable domain, its missing parts supplied by reference TRBV2 and TRBJ2-1, is EPEVTQTPSHQVTQMGQEVILRCVPISNHLYFYWYRQILGQKVEFLVSFYNNEISEKSEIFDDQFSVERPDGSNFTLKIRSTKLEDSAMYFCASSEMGQGEDEQFFGPGTRLTVL.

This clone was counted between two and nine times. The CDR3 reads CASSFGLAYEQYF. CDR3 bases: TGTGCCAGCAGCTTCGGTCTAGCCTACGAGCAGTACTTC. J is TRBJ2-7 and V is TRBV5-5; D call uncertain. Germline V gene sequence: CDR1 SGHKS, CDR2 YYEKEE (reference sequence). The CDR3 is 13 residues long. V lost 2 bases and J 2 bases, leaving 8 bases between the germline ends.

V and J are TRBV29-1 and TRBJ1-4, with 12 bases that match TRBD1. There are 13 residues in the CDR3. Germline CDR1 and CDR2: SQVTM and ANQGSEA. The trim removed 3 bases at V and 10 bases at J, leaving 3 bases unmatched. In DNA, the CDR3 is TGCAGCGTTGAGGGGACAGGGGGCGTAAAACTGTTTTTT. This encodes CSVEGTGGVKLFF.

This clone came up a few times. The J gene is TRBJ1-5, the V gene TRBV27; the match to TRBD1 covers 8 bases. This CDR3 is built from 17 residues. Trimming removed 5 bases from V and 4 bases from J; junction bases left unmatched: 13. The germline V gene encodes CDR1 MNHEY and CDR2 SMNVEV (reference sequence). The CDR3 region is CASSPHPRQGPNQPQHF. The DNA for the CDR3 is TGTGCCAGCAGTCCTCATCCCCGACAGGGGCCTAATCAGCCCCAGCATTTT.

V usage is TRBV6-1 and J usage is TRBJ1-5, with 7 bases fitting TRBD1. This CDR3 comprises 17 residues. The V and J ends lost 0 bases and 4 bases, in that order; junction bases with no gene match: 9. Germline values: CDR1 MNHNS, CDR2 SASEGT. CDR3 loop: CASSEALSATGNQPQHF. DNA of the CDR3: TGTGCCAGCAGTGAAGCTCTCTCGGCGACAGGGAATCAGCCCCAGCATTTT.

The rearrangement links TRBV9 to TRBJ2-5, with D hard to call. V was cut by 2 bases and J by 2 bases, with 7 bases left in between. The CDR3 loop spans 13 amino acids. Germline values: CDR1 SGDLS, CDR2 YYNGEE. The DNA of the CDR3 is TGTGCCAGCAGCGTCGACGGGCAAGAGACCCAGTACTTC. It translates to CASSVDGQETQYF.

The V call is TRBV9, the J call TRBJ1-1; no clear D gene. The CDR3 is 11 amino acids. The V end lost 3 bases, the J end lost 8 bases, and 8 bases lay between the germline ends. CDR1 is SGDLS, CDR2 YYNGEE, per germline. CDR3 loop: CASSEPREAFF. For the CDR3, the DNA is TGTGCCAGCAGCGAACCCCGGGAAGCTTTCTTT.

The chain joins TRBV29-1 to TRBJ1-2; no definite D call. The CDR3 is made up of 11 amino acids. Germline V gene lookup returns CDR1 SQVTM and CDR2 ANQGSEA. V lost 3 bases and J lost 8, with 10 bases in between. CDR3 sequence: CSVDLGWGYTF. The CDR3 DNA is TGCAGCGTTGATCTAGGTTGGGGCTACACCTTC.

Comment on this clone: One end of the junction varies from germline; a read error may be responsible. This chain joins TRBV9 and TRBJ1-1; D is ambiguous. Germline CDR1 and CDR2: SGDLS and YYNGEE. CDR3 size: 15 residues. CDR3 DNA sequence: TGTGCCAGCAGCGTAGACGGGGAGTTGCACACTGAAGCTCTCTTT. This encodes CASSVDGELHTEALF.

The V gene is TRBV9, the J gene TRBJ2-1; no reliable D call. The CDR3 spans 12 residues. Germline V gene data show CDR1 as SGDLS and CDR2 as YYNGEE. Trimming shortened V by 0 bases and J by 6 bases, and 4 bases separated the two germline ends. The CDR3 region is CASSVAINEQFF. The CDR3 nucleotides are TGTGCCAGCAGCGTAGCTATCAATGAGCAGTTCTTC.

The chain links TRBV15 to TRBJ2-1, with D perhaps matching TRBD1 (6 bases). Trimming cost V 3 bases and J 3 bases, with 12 bases left between them. This CDR3 spans 15 amino acids. Germline V gene lookup returns CDR1 LNHNV and CDR2 YYDKDF (reference sequence). CDR3 protein: CATSRDRTVYNEQFF. The CDR3, as DNA: TGTGCCACCAGCAGGGACCGGACAGTCTACAATGAGCAGTTCTTC.

V gene TRBV28 combines with J gene TRBJ1-2; D is unclear. Germline V gene data show CDR1 as MDHEN and CDR2 as SYDVKM. This CDR3 region has 12 residues. Trimming took 2 bases from V and 5 from J, leaving 6 bases between them. The CDR3 nucleotides are TGTGCCAGCAGTTTAAGAGTTTATGGCTACACCTTC. Translated: CASSLRVYGYTF.

This sequence joins TRBV15 and TRBJ2-3, with TRBD2 matching over 7 bases. The CDR3 loop spans 17 amino acids. Germline V CDR1 and CDR2: LNHNV, YYDKDF (reference sequence). With 7 bases clipped from V and 6 bases from J, the junction kept 19 bases outside the gene matches. The chain's CDR3 is CATTGGSGGSLPDTQYF. CDR3 sequence (DNA): TGTGCCACCACTGGGGGATCGGGCGGGAGTCTTCCTGATACGCAGTATTTT.

The chain carries TRBV27 and TRBJ2-7; D is perhaps TRBD2 (7 bases). In germline, CDR1 is MNHEY, CDR2 SMNVEV (reference sequence). Trimming cost V 5 bases and J 5 bases, with 19 bases left between them. The CDR3 consists of 15 residues. CDR3 DNA sequence: TGTGCCAGCAGTCAGTCCAGGGGAGGGTTTCACGAGCAGTACTTC. It specifies CASSQSRGGFHEQYF.

This rearrangement joins TRBV13 to TRBJ2-5; 9 nucleotides agree with TRBD1. The J call could be wrong; TRBJ2-7 is a better fit for the DNA end. CDR1 is PRHDT, CDR2 FYEKMQ, per germline (reference sequence). The CDR3 is made up of 14 amino acids. The CDR3 nucleotides read TGTGCCAGCAGGCTCCCGGGACAGGGAGCCGAGCAGTACTTC. It translates to CASRLPGQGAEQYF.

The rearrangement links TRBV5-5 to TRBJ1-2, with a tentative D call TRBD1 (6 bases). Trimming shortened V by 4 bases and J by 3 bases, and 28 bases separated the two germline ends. The CDR3 runs to 19 residues. CDR1 and CDR2 (germline): SGHKS, YYEKEE (reference sequence). The CDR3 region has the DNA TGTGCCAGCAGCCACCTATTACCAGGGGAAGTTCATCCGGACTATGGCTACACCTTC. It specifies CASSHLLPGEVHPDYGYTF.

The chain recombines TRBV15 with TRBJ1-2; TRBD1 matches at 8 bases. Germline CDR1 reads LNHNV; CDR2 reads YYDKDF (reference sequence). The CDR3 is 16 residues long. The J segment lost 0 bases and the V segment lost 5 bases, leaving 8 bases of the junction unmatched. The chain's CDR3 is CATSPPGQEPNYGYTF. The CDR3 nucleotides are TGTGCCACCAGCCCTCCGGGACAGGAGCCTAACTATGGCTACACCTTC.

The chain uses TRBV5-1 and TRBJ2-3, with 9 bases that match TRBD2. This CDR3 contains 16 residues. Germline CDR1 SGHRS, CDR2 YFSETQ. Trimming took 2 bases from V and 2 from J; bases not matched to a gene: 6. The chain's CDR3 is CASSLSGTSHTDTQYF. CDR3 nucleotide sequence: TGCGCCAGCAGCTTATCCGGGACTAGCCACACAGATACGCAGTATTTT.

J is TRBJ1-2 and V is TRBV5-6; D not resolved. This CDR3 comprises 13 residues. Germline V lookup: CDR1 SGHDT, CDR2 YYEEEE. Trimming cost V 4 bases and J 0 bases, with 7 bases left between them. The CDR3 coding sequence is TGTGCCAGCAGCCTCCCCCCTAACTATGGCTACACCTTC. Encoded protein: CASSLPPNYGYTF. The variable domain in full, completed from reference TRBV5-6 and TRBJ1-2, reads DAGVTQSPTHLIKTRGQQVTLRCSPKSGHDTVSWYQQALGQGPQFIFQYYEEEERQRGNFPDRFSGHQFPNYSSELNVNALLLGDSALYLCASSLPPNYGYTFGSGTRLTVV.

This chain links TRBV7-6 with TRBJ2-1; 11 nucleotides match TRBD2. Germline trimming cut 5 bases from V and 4 bases from J; bases unmatched to any gene: 4. This CDR3 has 15 amino acids. Germline lookup yields CDR1 SGHVS and CDR2 FNYEAQ. The CDR3: CASSPGLAGYNEQFF. CDR3 bases: TGTGCCAGCAGCCCCGGACTAGCGGGTTACAATGAGCAGTTCTTC.